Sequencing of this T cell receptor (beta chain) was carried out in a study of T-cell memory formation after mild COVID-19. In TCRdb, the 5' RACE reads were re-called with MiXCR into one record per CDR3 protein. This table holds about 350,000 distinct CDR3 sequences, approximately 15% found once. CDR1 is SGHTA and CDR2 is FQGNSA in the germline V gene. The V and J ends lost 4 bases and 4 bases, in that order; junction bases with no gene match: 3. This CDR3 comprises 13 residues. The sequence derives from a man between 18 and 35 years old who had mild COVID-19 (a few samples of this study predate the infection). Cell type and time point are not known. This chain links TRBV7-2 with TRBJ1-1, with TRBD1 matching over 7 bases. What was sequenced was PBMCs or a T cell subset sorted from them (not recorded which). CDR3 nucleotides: TGTGCCAGCAGCTATACAGGGGCCACTGAAGCTTTCTTT. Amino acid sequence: CASSYTGATEAFF.